A single sample gave rise to the 22 T cell receptor beta chains below, sequenced in a study of shared clonotypes between healthy human individuals. Here immunoSEQ multiplex PCR was the method, and the copy in TCRdb shows in-frame clones only, minus some. In the table there are roughly 2 million clones, around 95% of which are singletons. Sequences were obtained from naive CD4+ T cells sorted from blood. The sample's subset: CD45RA+ positively selected. The receptors were gathered from a man between 18 and 29 years old in good health.

The CDR3 sequence: CASSERGQGVNQPQHF. The CDR3 DNA reads TGTGCCAGCAGTGAACGCGGACAGGGAGTAAATCAGCCCCAGCATTTT. This chain connects TRBV6-1 to TRBJ1-5; 8 bases align to TRBD1. J gave up 4 bases and V 2 bases, and 7 bases lay outside the gene matches. CDR1 is MNHNS and CDR2 is SASEGT in the germline V gene. This CDR3 has 16 residues.

The genes are TRBV12-5 and TRBJ1-1, with 9 bases lining up with TRBD1. With 11 bases clipped from V and 1 base from J, the junction kept 5 bases outside the gene matches. The V gene's germline CDR1 is LGHNT and CDR2 FRNRAP. The CDR3 extends over 13 amino acids. The CDR3 region is CAGTGGGNTEAFF. Here the CDR3 DNA reads TGTGCTGGTACAGGGGGCGGGAACACTGAAGCTTTCTTT.

This clone was found once. V is TRBV10-1 and J is TRBJ1-1, with no clear D. The CDR3 is 14 amino acids. V gave up 3 bases and J gave up 1 base, with 9 bases separating them. Germline V gene lookup returns CDR1 WNHNN and CDR2 SYGVQD (reference sequence). CDR3 nucleotide sequence: TGCGCCAGCAGTGATGGCAGTTGGAACACTGAAGCTTTCTTT. This translates into CASSDGSWNTEAFF.

Concerning this clone itself: The same CDR3 can be traced to other DNA sequences in this sample. The V and J genes are TRBV27 and TRBJ2-7; D is unresolved. Germline-derived CDR1 and CDR2 are MNHEY and SMNVEV (reference sequence). CDR3 length: 13 amino acids. Deletions cut 6 bases from V and 1 base from J, with 10 bases between. This CDR3 is CASRKGSSYEQYF. CDR3 nucleotide sequence: TGTGCCAGCAGAAAAGGATCTTCCTACGAGCAGTACTTC.

In regard to this clone: This sample includes further DNA sequences coding for the same CDR3. The rearrangement links TRBV6-5 to TRBJ2-7; a possible D gene is TRBD1 (6 bases). Trimming shortened V by 6 bases and J by 3 bases, and 12 bases separated the two germline ends. CDR1 and CDR2 from the germline V gene are MNHEY and SVGAGI. This CDR3 region has 13 residues. In nucleotides, the CDR3 is TGTGCCAGCAGCTTGGGACAATACTACGAGCAGTACTTC. Protein sequence: CASSLGQYYEQYF.

The rearrangement joins TRBV5-4 to TRBJ2-2; 10 bases are a match to TRBD2. The trim removed 3 bases at V and 4 bases at J, leaving 9 bases unmatched. The germline V gene has CDR1 SGHNT and CDR2 YYREEE (reference sequence). This CDR3 is 17 amino acids long. The CDR3 loop reads CASSSISSGSITGELFF. CDR3 DNA: TGTGCCAGCAGCTCCATCTCTAGCGGGAGTATCACCGGGGAGCTGTTTTTT.

This rearrangement joins TRBV27 to TRBJ1-5; D unresolved. In germline, CDR1 is MNHEY, CDR2 SMNVEV (reference sequence). Trimming removed 6 bases from V and 0 bases from J, with 15 bases in between. This CDR3 is 16 amino acids long. CDR3: CASSPGPTYSNQPQHF. CDR3 nucleotides: TGTGCCAGCAGCCCGGGCCCCACTTATAGCAATCAGCCCCAGCATTTT.

The chain joins TRBV5-1 to TRBJ2-1; D may match TRBD1 or TRBD2 (5 bases each). The CDR3 has 15 residues. Germline CDR1 and CDR2: SGHRS and YFSETQ. V was clipped by 4 bases and J by 2 bases, with 13 bases between them. The CDR3 spells CASSQTTGPYNEQFF. The CDR3 coding sequence is TGCGCCAGCAGCCAGACGACGGGACCCTACAATGAGCAGTTCTTC.

The chain is built from TRBV5-4 and TRBJ2-5; D is perhaps TRBD2 (6 bases). Germline V CDR1 and CDR2: SGHNT, YYREEE (reference sequence). Trimming stripped 5 bases from V and 5 bases from J, with 22 bases between. This CDR3 has 16 residues. CDR3 bases: TGTGCCAGCAGGCCCGGAAAGAGGGAGGTGTCGGAGACCCAGTACTTC. It encodes CASRPGKREVSETQYF.

This chain uses TRBV2 with TRBJ2-1; possibly TRBD2 for D (6 bases). The CDR3 is 14 residues long. Germline CDR1 reads SNHLY; CDR2 reads FYNNEI. Trimming took 4 bases from V and 2 from J, leaving 9 bases between them. The CDR3 reads CASSVTRTYNEQFF. CDR3 in DNA: TGTGCCAGCAGTGTGACTAGAACCTACAATGAGCAGTTCTTC.

V usage is TRBV9 and J usage is TRBJ2-7, with TRBD2 matching over 10 bases. V shed 5 bases and J 5 bases; nucleotides not matched to a gene: 7. Germline V gene sequence: CDR1 SGDLS, CDR2 YYNGEE. The CDR3 spans 14 residues. The CDR3 is CASRASGSTNEQYF. CDR3 bases: TGTGCCAGCAGGGCTAGCGGGAGTACCAACGAGCAGTACTTC. The complete variable domain, with remaining parts taken from reference TRBV9 and TRBJ2-7, reads DSGVTQTPKHLITATGQRVTLRCSPRSGDLSVYWYQQSLDQGLQFLIQYYNGEERAKGNILERFSAQQFPDLHSELNLSSLELGDSALYFCASRASGSTNEQYFGPGTRLTVT.

In its sample, this clone was seen once. The V gene is TRBV6-5, the J gene TRBJ2-7; D may be TRBD1 (5 bases). Trimming shortened V by 4 bases and J by 1 base, and 11 bases separated the two germline ends. The CDR3 is made up of 14 amino acids. Per germline, CDR1 MNHEY and CDR2 SVGAGI. CDR3: CASSSPDISYEQYF. DNA for the CDR3: TGTGCCAGCAGTTCCCCGGACATTTCCTACGAGCAGTACTTC.

The V gene is TRBV11-2, the J gene TRBJ1-4; D unresolved. Trimming left V 3 bases short and J 5 bases short, with 7 bases between. Per germline, CDR1 SGHAT and CDR2 FQNNGV. This CDR3 has 13 residues. The CDR3 loop reads CASSFTLNEKLFF. As DNA, the CDR3 is TGTGCCAGCAGCTTCACTTTAAATGAAAAACTGTTTTTT.

The V call is TRBV5-1, the J call TRBJ2-5, with D perhaps being TRBD1 or TRBD2 (5 bases each). V was pared by 0 bases and J by 4 bases, with 19 bases between. This CDR3 region has 17 residues. CDR1 SGHRS and CDR2 YFSETQ come from the germline V gene. CDR3 residues: CASSLGQGKGGRETQYF. The CDR3 DNA follows: TGCGCCAGCAGCTTGGGGCAGGGTAAAGGTGGGAGAGAGACCCAGTACTTC. The full variable domain, rest sourced from reference TRBV5-1 and TRBJ2-5, is KAGVTQTPRYLIKTRGQQVTLSCSPISGHRSVSWYQQTPGQGLQFLFEYFSETQRNKGNFPGRFSGRQFSNSRSEMNVSTLELGDSALYLCASSLGQGKGGRETQYFGPGTRLLVL.

The gene calls are TRBV13 and TRBJ2-4, with TRBD2 matching 11 bases. The CDR3 has 16 residues. Germline V lookup: CDR1 PRHDT, CDR2 FYEKMQ (reference sequence). The J segment lost 4 bases and the V segment lost 5 bases, leaving 7 bases of the junction unmatched. The CDR3 coding sequence is TGTGCCAGCAGCAATTCTAGCGGGGGGATAAAAAACATTCAGTACTTC. Protein product: CASSNSSGGIKNIQYF.

The J gene is TRBJ2-4, the V gene TRBV7-9; the match to TRBD1 covers 7 bases. The germline V gene encodes CDR1 SEHNR and CDR2 FQNEAQ (reference sequence). Unmatched junction bases numbered 3, after V lost 4 bases and J lost 0 bases. There are 15 residues in the CDR3. CDR3 amino acids: CASSSTGVAKNIQYF. DNA for the CDR3: TGTGCCAGCAGCTCAACAGGGGTAGCCAAAAACATTCAGTACTTC. Based on the CDR3 plus reference TRBV7-9 and TRBJ2-4, the full variable domain is DTGVSQNPRHKITKRGQNVTFRCDPISEHNRLYWYRQTLGQGPEFLTYFQNEAQLEKSRLLSDRFSAERPKGSFSTLEIQRTEQGDSAMYLCASSSTGVAKNIQYFGAGTRLSVL.

V usage is TRBV29-1 and J usage is TRBJ2-7; D is perhaps TRBD2 (6 bases). The germline V gene encodes CDR1 SQVTM and CDR2 ANQGSEA. The CDR3 is 12 amino acids. The ends were cut back, 7 bases at V and 1 base at J, with 11 bases in the middle. Here the CDR3 reads CSAATSSYEQYF. In DNA, the CDR3 is TGCAGCGCCGCGACTAGTTCCTACGAGCAGTACTTC.

The rearrangement joins TRBV9 to TRBJ1-3; D ambiguous. The CDR3 extends over 12 amino acids. The V gene lost 1 base and the J gene lost 3 bases, with 2 bases spanning the gap. Germline values: CDR1 SGDLS, CDR2 YYNGEE. The CDR3 loop reads CASSVIGNTIYF. CDR3 nucleotides: TGTGCCAGCAGCGTAATTGGAAACACCATATATTTT.

The rearrangement links TRBV5-1 to TRBJ2-3; no clear D gene. V dropped 3 bases and J dropped 1 base, with 9 bases sitting between them. Germline V gene lookup returns CDR1 SGHRS and CDR2 YFSETQ. This CDR3 comprises 14 residues. The CDR3 DNA is TGCGCCAGCAGCTACCGGTGGGGCACAGATACGCAGTATTTT. Amino acids: CASSYRWGTDTQYF.

This clone occurred once. This rearrangement joins TRBV2 to TRBJ2-7; 8 nucleotides line up with TRBD1. The CDR3 loop spans 14 amino acids. V shed 6 bases and J 2 bases; nucleotides not matched to a gene: 6. Germline V gene lookup returns CDR1 SNHLY and CDR2 FYNNEI. This CDR3 reads CASSLLDRAYEQYF. The CDR3 bases are TGTGCCAGCAGCTTATTGGACAGGGCCTACGAGCAGTACTTC.

This clone was observed a single time. The chain has TRBV6-5 and TRBJ1-4, with D maybe TRBD1 (5 bases). Germline-derived CDR1 and CDR2 are MNHEY and SVGAGI. This CDR3 comprises 15 residues. Trimming took off 0 bases at V and 8 bases at J, with 13 bases between the two ends. CDR3 coding DNA: TGTGCCAGCAGTTACTCAAAGGGGTCGAGGGAAAAACTGTTTTTT. It encodes CASSYSKGSREKLFF.

The rearrangement uses TRBV4-3 and TRBJ2-6; D is ambiguous. V lost 1 base, J lost 0 bases, and 4 bases lay in between. Per germline, CDR1 LGHNA and CDR2 YSLEER. The CDR3 totals 15 residues. The CDR3 region has the DNA TGCGCCAGCAGCCAAGGAATCTCTGGGGCCAACGTCCTGACTTTC. It yields the protein CASSQGISGANVLTF.